The entry below gives a single T cell receptor (beta chain) sequence along with its context. This receptor's antigen is unknown. Base-call qualities are not available, and no considerably larger clone is one nucleotide away. The V and J ends are trimmed by 5 bases and 0 bases, leaving 7 bases between them. According to the germline V gene (reference sequence), CDR1 reads LNHDA and CDR2 reads SQIVND. The CDR3 goes from the cysteine to the phenylalanine over 13 residues. The CDR3 DNA has 39 bases and is translated from base 1. The collaborating institutions used their own protocols to collect whole blood in K2EDTA tubes. For TCRbeta analysis, collaborator samples were shipped as frozen whole blood, as isolated PBMCs, or as DNA extracted from either sample type. This entry is derived from a study of blood T cell repertoires in COVID-19 (dated by TCRdb to 2018 to 2021). About the study as a whole: Samples from collaborators originated in the United States, Italy and Spain and spanned both the acute and convalescent phases of COVID-19. The prospective study material was composed of cDNA or gDNA derived from T cells, B-cell-depleted T cells, or PBMCs. Deeply sampled blood TCRbeta repertoires from subjects exposed to, actively infected with, or recovered from COVID-19 were included in the dataset. A freely available public database, intended as a resource for researchers studying the immune response to SARS-CoV-2, is where the repertoires were released. Samples were obtained from the ongoing ImmuneRACE study (first 160 participants) and from 1,200 or so subjects provided by 6 global collaborators. The sample metadata nearly always contained a de-identified subject ID, COVID-19 status, age in years and sex. HLA class I and class II types, where available, came from metadata supplied by the sample provider rather than from assay-based typing. What the study reported, not specific to this receptor: Clinical and demographic metadata were provided uncurated, with the amount varying by source and participant.

TCRbeta CDR3 regions were amplified from genomic DNA by means of the immunoSEQ Assay, a bias-controlled multiplex PCR. Per the original workflow: Nucleated cell counts per sample were estimated from amplification of reference gene primers within the assay. To quantify the absolute abundance of each unique TCRbeta CDR3 rearrangement, sequence reads were collapsed and filtered. For each sample, productive Simpson clonality was calculated as the square root of Simpson's diversity index across productive rearrangements. Sourced from immuneACCESS, this table was stored by TCRdb with only in-frame sequences that have V and J called. A share of the clones is absent; for the studies checked, an unresolved V gene accounts for under half, and the remainder has no known explanation. Clonal size and the V and J genes are those of that table, whereas D and trimming came from the DNA. The sample table shows over 90,000 clones, and over 65% are seen once. Approximately 12% of the sample comes from the top ten.

The TCR comes from a human donor in a cohort sampled during active COVID-19. The V and J genes are TRBV19 and TRBJ1-1; a weak D assignment points to TRBD1 (5 bases agree). The specimen was peripheral blood. The sequence in DNA is TGTGCCAGTAGTGCGACAGTGAACACTGAAGCTTTCTTT. The resulting protein is CASSATVNTEAFF.